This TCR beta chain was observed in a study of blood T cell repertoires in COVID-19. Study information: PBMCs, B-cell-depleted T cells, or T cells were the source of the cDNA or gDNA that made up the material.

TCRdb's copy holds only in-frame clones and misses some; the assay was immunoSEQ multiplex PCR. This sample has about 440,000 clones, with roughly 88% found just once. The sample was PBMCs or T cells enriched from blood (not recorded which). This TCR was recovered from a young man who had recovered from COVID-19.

The CDR3 region is CASSLNRGQTEAFF. In nucleotides, the CDR3 is TGTGCCAGCAGCTTGAATCGGGGTCAAACAGAAGCTTTCTTT. The chain uses TRBV5-6 and TRBJ1-1; D uncertain. Trimming shortened V by 1 base and J by 8 bases, and 15 bases separated the two germline ends. CDR3 length equals 14 residues. Germline-derived CDR1 and CDR2 are SGHDT and YYEEEE.